A selection of T cell receptor beta chains follows, all from one sample in a study of cytomegalovirus exposure and HLA in healthy donors. Generated by immunoSEQ multiplex PCR, the TCRdb table keeps only in-frame clones and is missing some. The table includes over 200,000 clones, 70% to 90% detected once. Specimen: PBMCs. Receptor source: a woman aged 18-30 years in good health and CMV-seronegative. Each CDR3 is given with its conserved first and last residue. D genes are given only for firm matches. Clone size, where shown, is once, few, many, or a class for clones that have expanded.

size: few
D: NA
J: TRBJ1-1
V: TRBV28
CDR3: CATAGLNTEAFF
DNA: TGTGCCACAGCAGGGTTGAACACTGAAGCTTTCTTT

size: NA
D: TRBD2
J: TRBJ2-1
V: TRBV15
CDR3: CATSGAGTSGASSYNEQFF
DNA: TGTGCCACCAGCGGCGCCGGGACTAGCGGTGCGAGCTCCTACAATGAGCAGTTCTTC

size: NA
D: NA
J: TRBJ2-3
V: TRBV9
CDR3: CASSAGDTDTQYF
DNA: TGTGCCAGCAGCGCCGGAGACACAGATACGCAGTATTTT

size: NA
D: NA
J: TRBJ2-7
V: TRBV15
CDR3: CATSSPGEQYF
DNA: TGTGCCACCAGCAGCCCGGGCGAGCAGTACTTC

size: NA
D: NA
J: TRBJ1-5
V: TRBV15
CDR3: CATSRDLGIQPQHF
DNA: TGTGCCACCAGCAGAGATCTAGGGATTCAGCCCCAGCATTTT

size: few
D: NA
J: TRBJ1-2
V: TRBV7-8
CDR3: CASSLSSTFSNGYTF
DNA: TGTGCCAGCAGCTTATCCTCGACTTTCTCTAACGGCTACACCTTC

size: once
D: NA
J: TRBJ1-4
V: TRBV7-6
CDR3: CASSLEMGSPGRPLRGEKLFF
DNA: TGTGCCAGCAGCTTAGAAATGGGCAGCCCGGGCCGGCCCTTAAGGGGTGAAAAACTGTTTTTT

size: NA
D: TRBD2
J: TRBJ2-4
V: TRBV5-1
CDR3: CASSLARREGPAKNIQYF
DNA: TGCGCCAGCAGCTTGGCCCGGAGGGAGGGGCCCGCCAAAAACATTCAGTACTTC

size: NA
D: NA
J: TRBJ2-5
V: TRBV9
CDR3: CASSVAEQGFGETQYF
DNA: TGTGCCAGCAGCGTAGCAGAACAGGGCTTTGGGGAGACCCAGTACTTC

size: NA
D: NA
J: TRBJ1-2
V: TRBV2
CDR3: CAGREANYGYTF
DNA: TGTGCCGGCAGGGAGGCTAACTATGGCTACACCTTC

size: NA
D: TRBD1
J: TRBJ2-2
V: TRBV11-1
CDR3: CASSFSWGTGSTGELFF
DNA: TGTGCCAGCAGCTTCTCGTGGGGGACAGGGTCCACCGGGGAGCTGTTTTTT

size: once
D: NA
J: TRBJ2-1
V: TRBV27
CDR3: CASSLLMPYNEQFF
DNA: TGTGCCAGCAGTTTATTAATGCCCTACAATGAGCAGTTCTTC

size: few
D: TRBD1
J: TRBJ1-2
V: TRBV28
CDR3: CASSAGGGLDYGYTF
DNA: TGTGCCAGCAGTGCAGGGGGCGGTCTTGACTATGGCTACACCTTC

size: NA
D: TRBD1
J: TRBJ1-1
V: TRBV5-1
CDR3: CASSTGQVRDEAFF
DNA: TGCGCCAGCAGCACGGGACAGGTCAGGGACGAAGCTTTCTTT

size: NA
D: TRBD1
J: TRBJ1-1
V: TRBV18
CDR3: CASSPPTGGNTEAFF
DNA: TGTGCCAGCTCACCACCGACAGGGGGGAACACTGAAGCTTTCTTT

size: NA
D: NA
J: TRBJ2-3
V: TRBV19
CDR3: CASTVGIADTQYF
DNA: TGTGCCAGTACGGTAGGGATAGCAGATACGCAGTATTTT

size: NA
D: NA
J: TRBJ2-7
V: TRBV7-3
CDR3: CASSLFRGDEQYF
DNA: TGTGCCAGCAGCTTATTTAGGGGTGACGAGCAGTACTTC

size: NA
D: TRBD1
J: TRBJ1-2
V: TRBV6-1
CDR3: CASSRQGLFNGYTF
DNA: TGTGCCAGCTCCCGACAGGGGCTTTTTAATGGCTACACCTTC

size: NA
D: NA
J: TRBJ2-7
V: TRBV6-5
CDR3: CASSLDAAYEQYF
DNA: TGTGCCAGCAGTCTGGATGCGGCCTACGAGCAGTACTTC

size: NA
D: NA
J: TRBJ2-7
V: TRBV30
CDR3: CAWSVTYEQYF
DNA: TGTGCCTGGAGTGTGACCTACGAGCAGTACTTC

size: NA
D: NA
J: TRBJ2-2
V: TRBV21-1
CDR3: CASSKGNTGELFF
DNA: TGTGCCAGCAGCAAGGGGAACACCGGGGAGCTGTTTTTT

size: NA
D: NA
J: TRBJ1-2
V: TRBV7-3
CDR3: CASSLSGDYGYTF
DNA: TGTGCCAGCAGCTTATCCGGGGACTATGGCTACACCTTC

size: NA
D: NA
J: TRBJ1-1
V: TRBV28
CDR3: CASSRGGRVNTEAFF
DNA: TGTGCCAGCAGCAGGGGAGGGAGGGTGAACACTGAAGCTTTCTTT

size: NA
D: NA
J: TRBJ1-1
V: TRBV27
CDR3: CASMWRGTEAFF
DNA: TGTGCCAGCATGTGGAGGGGCACTGAAGCTTTCTTT

size: NA
D: TRBD2
J: TRBJ2-1
V: TRBV5-1
CDR3: CASSLPTSGVYNEQFF
DNA: TGCGCCAGCAGCTTGCCGACTAGCGGGGTCTACAATGAGCAGTTCTTC

size: NA
D: NA
J: TRBJ1-3
V: TRBV2
CDR3: CASSDISRVRGGPSGNTIYF
DNA: TGTGCCAGCAGTGATATCTCCCGGGTGAGGGGGGGACCCTCTGGAAACACCATATATTTT

size: NA
D: NA
J: TRBJ2-1
V: TRBV6-1
CDR3: CASSEFGESSYNEQFF
DNA: TGTGCCAGCAGTGAATTTGGGGAAAGCTCCTACAATGAGCAGTTCTTC

size: NA
D: NA
J: TRBJ1-1
V: TRBV4-1
CDR3: CASSQAHREAFF
DNA: TGCGCCAGCAGCCAAGCCCACAGGGAAGCTTTCTTT

size: NA
D: NA
J: TRBJ2-3
V: TRBV11-2
CDR3: CASSRMGGRATDTQYF
DNA: TGTGCCAGCAGCAGGATGGGGGGGCGCGCCACAGATACGCAGTATTTT

size: NA
D: NA
J: TRBJ2-7
V: TRBV7-9
CDR3: CASSFSGTRKQYF
DNA: TGTGCCAGCAGCTTCTCCGGGACGCGAAAGCAGTACTTC

size: NA
D: TRBD1
J: TRBJ1-2
V: TRBV7-2
CDR3: CASSPGQTDYGYTF
DNA: TGTGCCAGCAGCCCGGGACAGACAGACTATGGCTACACCTTC

size: NA
D: TRBD2
J: TRBJ2-1
V: TRBV4-2
CDR3: CASSHLPASSGSENEQFF
DNA: TGTGCCAGCAGCCATCTCCCTGCATCTAGCGGGAGCGAGAATGAGCAGTTCTTC

size: once
D: NA
J: TRBJ1-6
V: TRBV27
CDR3: CASRDKENSPLHF
DNA: TGTGCCAGCCGGGACAAAGAAAATTCACCCCTCCACTTT

size: NA
D: NA
J: TRBJ2-7
V: TRBV5-6
CDR3: CASSLAGTGTRYEQYF
DNA: TGTGCCAGCAGCTTGGCTGGTACGGGTACGCGGTACGAGCAGTACTTC

size: many
D: NA
J: TRBJ2-5
V: TRBV2
CDR3: CASSESQMLETQYF
DNA: TGTGCCAGCAGTGAAAGCCAGATGCTGGAGACCCAGTACTTC

size: NA
D: TRBD2
J: TRBJ2-7
V: TRBV28
CDR3: CASSSRLAGDEQYF
DNA: TGTGCCAGCAGTTCCAGGCTAGCGGGAGACGAGCAGTACTTC

size: NA
D: NA
J: TRBJ1-2
V: TRBV5-4
CDR3: CASSSARQGGDYGYTF
DNA: TGTGCCAGCAGCTCCGCTCGGCAGGGAGGAGACTATGGCTACACCTTC

size: NA
D: NA
J: TRBJ2-5
V: TRBV4-1
CDR3: CASSQGVNQETQYF
DNA: TGCGCCAGCAGCCAAGGGGTTAACCAAGAGACCCAGTACTTC

size: NA
D: TRBD1
J: TRBJ1-5
V: TRBV11-2
CDR3: CASSSPGQIDQPQHF
DNA: TGTGCCAGCAGCTCTCCGGGACAGATAGATCAGCCCCAGCATTTT

size: NA
D: NA
J: TRBJ2-4
V: TRBV18
CDR3: CASSPDGTTTRNIQYF
DNA: TGTGCCAGCTCACCAGACGGGACAACGACGCGAAACATTCAGTACTTC

size: NA
D: NA
J: TRBJ1-1
V: TRBV15
CDR3: CATSRGRSDNTEAFF
DNA: TGTGCCACCAGCAGAGGAAGGTCCGATAACACTGAAGCTTTCTTT

size: NA
D: TRBD1
J: TRBJ1-4
V: TRBV10-3
CDR3: CAIKQGLETTNEKLFF
DNA: TGTGCCATTAAACAGGGGCTCGAGACAACTAATGAAAAACTGTTTTTT

size: NA
D: NA
J: TRBJ2-5
V: TRBV5-1
CDR3: CASSRGTGGETQYF
DNA: TGCGCCAGCAGCAGAGGGACCGGAGGGGAGACCCAGTACTTC

size: NA
D: NA
J: TRBJ1-1
V: TRBV5-1
CDR3: CASSLAGGRNAEAFF
DNA: TGCGCCAGCAGCTTGGCCGGGGGCCGGAACGCTGAAGCTTTCTTT

size: NA
D: NA
J: TRBJ1-3
V: TRBV4-1
CDR3: CASSPSGRGSGNTIYF
DNA: TGCGCCAGCAGCCCCTCCGGAAGGGGGTCTGGAAACACCATATATTTT

size: NA
D: NA
J: TRBJ2-5
V: TRBV15
CDR3: CATSTHGKEGETQYF
DNA: TGTGCCACCAGCACCCATGGGAAGGAAGGGGAGACCCAGTACTTC

size: NA
D: NA
J: TRBJ1-1
V: TRBV5-1
CDR3: CASRPSRGHLDTEAFF
DNA: TGCGCCAGCAGACCGAGTAGGGGACATCTCGACACTGAAGCTTTCTTT

size: NA
D: NA
J: TRBJ1-2
V: TRBV5-1
CDR3: CASSSGRNYGYTF
DNA: TGCGCCAGCAGCTCGGGACGGAACTATGGCTACACCTTC

size: few
D: NA
J: TRBJ1-3
V: TRBV18
CDR3: CASSQETGPSSGNTIYF
DNA: TGTGCCAGCTCACAGGAAACAGGCCCGAGCTCTGGAAACACCATATATTTT

size: once
D: TRBD2
J: TRBJ2-1
V: TRBV5-1
CDR3: CASSTSGMYNEQFF
DNA: TGCGCCAGCAGCACTAGCGGGATGTACAATGAGCAGTTCTTC

size: NA
D: NA
J: TRBJ1-1
V: TRBV9
CDR3: CASSVLSNTEAFF
DNA: TGTGCCAGCAGCGTCCTCTCGAACACTGAAGCTTTCTTT

size: NA
D: TRBD1
J: TRBJ2-1
V: TRBV27
CDR3: CASSLWGQGDNEQFF
DNA: TGTGCCAGCAGTTTATGGGGACAGGGAGACAATGAGCAGTTCTTC

size: NA
D: NA
J: TRBJ1-1
V: TRBV29-1
CDR3: CSVVRPWAEAFF
DNA: TGCAGCGTTGTGCGGCCCTGGGCTGAAGCTTTCTTT

size: NA
D: TRBD1
J: TRBJ1-5
V: TRBV6-5
CDR3: CASADRGNQPQHF
DNA: TGTGCCAGCGCGGACAGGGGCAATCAGCCCCAGCATTTT

size: NA
D: TRBD1
J: TRBJ2-5
V: TRBV5-1
CDR3: CASSSGQPQETQYF
DNA: TGCGCCAGCAGCTCGGGACAGCCTCAAGAGACCCAGTACTTC

size: NA
D: NA
J: TRBJ2-7
V: TRBV5-8
CDR3: CASSSYYEQYF
DNA: TGTGCCAGCAGCTCTTACTACGAGCAGTACTTC

size: NA
D: TRBD1
J: TRBJ2-3
V: TRBV7-6
CDR3: CASSYPDRGSGDTQYF
DNA: TGTGCCAGCAGCTATCCGGACAGGGGGTCAGGAGATACGCAGTATTTT

size: few
D: TRBD2
J: TRBJ2-7
V: TRBV4-2
CDR3: CASSQFSGTSGTYEQYF
DNA: TGTGCCAGCAGCCAATTTTCAGGGACTAGCGGAACCTACGAGCAGTACTTC

size: NA
D: NA
J: TRBJ2-1
V: TRBV7-2
CDR3: CASSFVLGAGNEQFF
DNA: TGTGCCAGCAGCTTTGTATTGGGGGCCGGCAATGAGCAGTTCTTC